This T cell receptor beta chain was sequenced in a study of blood T cell repertoires in COVID-19 (dated by TCRdb to between 2020 and 2021). Regarding the research as a whole: Samples covering the acute and convalescent phases of COVID-19 were provided by collaborators in the United States, Italy and Spain. The material from the prospective study consisted of cDNA or gDNA derived from T cells, B-cell-depleted T cells, or PBMCs. Deeply sampled blood TCRbeta repertoires from subjects exposed to, actively infected with, or recovered from COVID-19 were included in the dataset. A freely available public database, intended as a resource for researchers studying the immune response to SARS-CoV-2, is where the repertoires were released. The samples were drawn from the first 160 participants of the ongoing ImmuneRACE study and from 1,200 or so subjects provided by 6 global collaborators. A de-identified subject ID, COVID-19 status, age in years and sex were almost always included in the sample metadata. Where HLA class I and class II types were available, the types were taken from metadata supplied by the sample provider, not from assay-based typing.

TCRbeta CDR3 regions were amplified from genomic DNA using the immunoSEQ Assay, a bias-controlled multiplex PCR. The authors processed their data as follows. The number of nucleated cells in each sample was estimated from the amplification of reference gene primers within the assay. Sequence reads were collapsed and filtered to measure the absolute abundance of every unique TCRbeta CDR3 rearrangement. For each sample, productive Simpson clonality was calculated by taking the square root of Simpson's diversity index across productive rearrangements. TCRdb obtained this table from immuneACCESS and retained in-frame rearrangements with V and J assigned. These tables miss some clones; where compared with another copy, unresolved V genes account for less than half of the shortfall, and the remainder is unexplained. That table gives V, J and clone size, and the DNA gave D and trimming. A total of 300,000 to 350,000 clones appear in this sample, around 90% of them only once. The ten largest clones add up to about 1% of the sample.

Notes on this clone: Its antigen is still unknown. No much larger clone exists at a distance of one base, and base qualities are not known.

One collaborating source in Seattle enrolled patients while the patients were actively infected and followed the patients over time throughout the course of disease. The collaborating institutions used their own protocols to collect whole blood in K2EDTA tubes. Collaborator samples were shipped for TCRbeta analysis as frozen whole blood, isolated PBMCs, or DNA extracted from either sample type. Reading from cysteine to phenylalanine, the CDR3 counts 15 amino acids. The entry retains the CDR3 DNA only, 45 bases that are in frame from base 1. CDR1 SGDLS and CDR2 YYNGEE were looked up in the germline V gene. At the junction V is shortened by 4 bases and J by 4 bases; bases outside the gene matches: 6. Overall study results and their limits: How much clinical and demographic metadata was included differed by source and by participant, and the metadata was provided uncurated.

The TCR sequence derives from a woman aged 40-49 years with COVID-19, enrolled during active disease. The chain is made from TRBV9 and TRBJ2-2; 8 central nucleotides agree with TRBD1. The sequenced material came from peripheral blood. CDR3 protein: CASSPQGAATGELFF. The nucleotide sequence reads TGTGCCAGCAGCCCGCAGGGGGCGGCCACCGGGGAGCTGTTTTTT.